This TCR beta chain derives from a study of blood T cells in healthy people across ages. This CDR3 has 16 amino acids. Unmatched junction bases numbered 10, after V lost 4 bases and J lost 2 bases. Germline V gives CDR1 SEHNR, CDR2 FQNEAQ (reference sequence). This clonotype has only a few counts. Its antigen is unidentified. PBMCs, at least 6 million per sample, were isolated. Study results and limitations: A roughly linear fall in TCR beta diversity per million T cells was seen with increasing age.

The authors ran a second PCR of about 7 to 12 cycles using a sample-barcoded 5' primer and a J-beta primer mix. Each cDNA molecule was tagged by a template-switch adaptor with 12 random nucleotides. There were at least 2.5 million CDR3-containing paired-end reads obtained from each sample. TCRdb called the 5' RACE reads again in MiXCR, with one record for every CDR3 protein. The sample yields some 1.8 million distinct CDR3 sequences, approximately 40% seen once. The TCR was taken from a human donor in good health. The specimen was blood. The rearrangement joins TRBV7-9 to TRBJ1-2; 7 bases fit TRBD1. CDR3 amino acids: CASSSTETGLNYGYTF. The CDR3 coding sequence is TGTGCCAGCAGCTCCACGGAGACAGGGTTAAACTATGGCTACACCTTC.